This T cell receptor (beta chain) derives from a study of technical replicates of blood from several donors. Measured with immunoSEQ multiplex PCR; TCRdb has only the in-frame clones, and not every one. Counted here are about 80,000 clones, approximately 86% occurring once; the ten biggest clones make up roughly 4.4%. Germline V gene sequence: CDR1 SGHTA, CDR2 FQGNSA. V lost 1 base, J lost 0 bases, and 13 bases lay in between. The CDR3 is made up of 17 amino acids. Sequences were obtained from PBMCs. This clonotype was sampled from a human donor in good health. Some clones in this sample may be carry-over from other donors' samples. The chain is built from TRBV7-2 and TRBJ1-3, with D hard to call. CDR3 DNA sequence: TGTGCCAGCAGCTTAGTCGCAAGTCCAGACTCTGGAAACACCATATATTTT. Its protein product is CASSLVASPDSGNTIYF.